This T cell receptor beta chain was observed in a study of monozygotic twins with inflammatory bowel disease. Each donor gave about 2.7 ml of peripheral blood. Overall study results and limits: Especially with disease activity, IBD patients shared fewer clonotypes with others than healthy twins did. Telling apart the different T cell subtypes was not possible.

Germline V CDR1 and CDR2: SQVTM, ANQGSEA. This CDR3 has 16 amino acids. Of note for this clonotype: Antigen specificity is unknown.

Each of TCRalpha and TCRbeta cDNA went through two nested PCRs, lasting about 15 and 9 cycles. From its re-call of the 5' RACE reads, TCRdb lists each CDR3 protein once, without DNA. This table lists 300,000 to 400,000 distinct CDR3 sequences. The TCR sequence derives from a human donor with ulcerative colitis or Crohn's disease, or a healthy co-twin of an affected twin (not recorded which). The sample comprised blood. The V gene is TRBV29-1, the J gene TRBJ1-2; absent DNA, TCRdb's TRBD1 call cannot be checked. The chain's CDR3 is CSVDKGVPGAFGGYTF.